A single sample is the source of the 5 T cell receptor beta chains below, sequenced in a study of T-cell memory formation after mild COVID-19. TCRdb reprocessed the 5' RACE reads with MiXCR, giving one entry per CDR3 protein. The data contain some 300,000 distinct CDR3 sequences, less than 25% of them singletons. The sequenced material came from PBMCs or a T cell subset sorted from them (not recorded which). Receptor source: a young man who had mild COVID-19 (a few samples of this study predate the infection). Cell type and time point are not known.

This clonotype turned up a few times. The junction does not match germline at one end; this may be a read error. J is TRBJ2-7 and V is TRBV10-1; perhaps D is TRBD1 or TRBD2 (6 bases each). The CDR3 spans 14 residues. Germline loops: CDR1 WNHNN, CDR2 SYGVQD (reference sequence). The CDR3 here is CATSAVRGGYEQYF. The CDR3 DNA reads TGCGCCACCAGTGCGGTCAGGGGAGGCTACGAGCAGTACTTC.

The chain employs TRBV5-1 and TRBJ2-2; D call uncertain. The CDR3 covers 12 residues. The germline CDR1 and CDR2 sequences are SGHRS and YFSETQ. Trimming stripped 6 bases from V and 6 bases from J, with 9 bases between. The CDR3: CASNGHPGELFF. Here the CDR3 DNA reads TGCGCCAGCAATGGGCATCCCGGGGAGCTGTTTTTT.

This chain connects TRBV5-1 to TRBJ1-5, with D maybe TRBD1 (6 bases). The CDR3 is 15 residues long. With 2 bases removed from V and 0 bases from J, the gap between germline ends came to 9 bases. From germline, CDR1 is SGHRS and CDR2 YFSETQ. CDR3 region: CASSFTGYSNQPQHF. The CDR3 DNA sequence: TGCGCCAGCAGCTTTACAGGGTATAGCAATCAGCCCCAGCATTTT.

This clonotype showed up just a few times. V and J are TRBV7-8 and TRBJ1-5; D gene unclear. The CDR3 has 14 residues. Looked up from germline, CDR1 is SGHVS and CDR2 is FQNEAQ. V dropped 4 bases and J dropped 0 bases, with 7 bases sitting between them. Here the CDR3 reads CASSSQHSNQPQHF. The CDR3, as DNA: TGTGCCAGCAGCTCCCAGCATAGCAATCAGCCCCAGCATTTT.

The genes are TRBV5-1 and TRBJ2-2; D is ambiguous. Germline CDR1 is SGHRS and CDR2 is YFSETQ. The CDR3 length is 16 residues. Deletions cut 0 bases from V and 1 base from J, with 10 bases between. The CDR3 spells CASSLGPRVNTGELFF. CDR3 coding DNA: TGCGCCAGCAGCTTGGGTCCTAGGGTGAACACCGGGGAGCTGTTTTTT.